This TCR beta chain emerged from a study of T cells in women clearing cervical HPV infection. The repertoire was sequenced with immunoSEQ multiplex PCR; TCRdb's copy has only in-frame clones and lacks some. The sample totals more than 30,000 clones. The origin of this receptor is a woman between 18 and 69 years old with a cervical HPV16 infection that either progressed to CIN3+ or cleared (not recorded which). The sequenced sample was blood buffy coat.

CDR3 DNA (partial): TGTGCCAGCAGTGAAGGGTGGCGGGGGGCCATTGAAAAA. Protein sequence: CASSEGWRGAIEK. The whole CDR3 sequence is CASSEGWRGAIEKLFF. This chain uses TRBV6-1 with TRBJ1-4, with D tentatively TRBD1 (6 bases). The read ends 3 residues before the CDR3 terminus; that terminus is restored from the germline J gene. CDR1 is MNHNS and CDR2 is SASEGT in the germline V gene. The length of the CDR3 is 16 residues. V lost 1 base and J 7 bases, leaving 16 bases between the germline ends.